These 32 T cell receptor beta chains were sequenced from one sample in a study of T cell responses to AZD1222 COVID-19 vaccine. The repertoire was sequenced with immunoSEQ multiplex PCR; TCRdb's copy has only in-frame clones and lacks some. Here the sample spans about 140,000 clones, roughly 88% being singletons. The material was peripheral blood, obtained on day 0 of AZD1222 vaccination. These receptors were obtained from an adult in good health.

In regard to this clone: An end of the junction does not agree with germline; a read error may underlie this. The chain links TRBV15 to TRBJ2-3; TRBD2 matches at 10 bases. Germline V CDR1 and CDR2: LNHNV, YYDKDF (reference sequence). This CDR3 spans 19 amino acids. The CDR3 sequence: CATAPTGTSDAIGTDTQYF. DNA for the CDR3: TGTGCCACCGCCCCAACCGGGACTAGCGACGCCATCGGCACCGATACGCAGTATTTT.

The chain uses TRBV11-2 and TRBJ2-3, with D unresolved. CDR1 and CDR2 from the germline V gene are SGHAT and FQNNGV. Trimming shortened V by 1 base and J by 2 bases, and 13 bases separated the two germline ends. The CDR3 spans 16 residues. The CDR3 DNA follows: TGTGCCAGCAGCTTAGTGGTGGGGTCCCTCACAGATACGCAGTATTTT. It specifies CASSLVVGSLTDTQYF.

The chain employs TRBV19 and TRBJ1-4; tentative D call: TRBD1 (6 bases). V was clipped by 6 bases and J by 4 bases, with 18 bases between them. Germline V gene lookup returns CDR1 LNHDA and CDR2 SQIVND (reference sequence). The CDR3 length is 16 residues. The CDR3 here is CASRDRSGTSNEKLFF. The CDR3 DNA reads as TGTGCCAGTAGAGATCGATCCGGGACAAGTAATGAAAAACTGTTTTTT.

CDR3 region: CATNRGHKGANVLTF. In DNA, the CDR3 is TGTGCCACCAACCGGGGCCATAAGGGGGCCAACGTCCTGACTTTC. The genes are TRBV5-4 and TRBJ2-6; D may match TRBD1 or TRBD2 (5 bases each). V was trimmed by 9 bases and J by 4 bases, leaving 17 bases between them. CDR1 SGHNT and CDR2 YYREEE come from the germline V gene (reference sequence). The CDR3 covers 15 residues.

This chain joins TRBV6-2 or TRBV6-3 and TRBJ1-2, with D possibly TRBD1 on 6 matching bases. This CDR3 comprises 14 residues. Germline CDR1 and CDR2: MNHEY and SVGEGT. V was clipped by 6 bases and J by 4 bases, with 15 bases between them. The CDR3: CASSPPGTLYGYTF. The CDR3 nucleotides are TGTGCCAGCAGCCCCCCCGGGACACTCTATGGCTACACCTTC.

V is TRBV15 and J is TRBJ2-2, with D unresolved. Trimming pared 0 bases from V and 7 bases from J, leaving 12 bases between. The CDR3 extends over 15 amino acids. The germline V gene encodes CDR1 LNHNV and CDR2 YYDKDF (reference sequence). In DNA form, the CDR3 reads TGTGCCACCAGCAGAGATTCCGGGTGGAGCGGGGAGCTGTTTTTT. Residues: CATSRDSGWSGELFF. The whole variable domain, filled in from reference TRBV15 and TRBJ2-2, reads DAMVIQNPRYQVTQFGKPVTLSCSQTLNHNVMYWYQQKSSQAPKLLFHYYDKDFNNEADTPDNFQSRRPNTSFCFLDIRSPGLGDTAMYLCATSRDSGWSGELFFGEGSRLTVL.

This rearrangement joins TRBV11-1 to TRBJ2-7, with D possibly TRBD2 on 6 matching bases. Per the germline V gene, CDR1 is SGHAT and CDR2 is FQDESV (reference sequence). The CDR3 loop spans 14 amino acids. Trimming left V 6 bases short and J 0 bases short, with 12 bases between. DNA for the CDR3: TGTGCCAGCAGGCCCGGGACTCACTCCTACGAGCAGTACTTC. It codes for CASRPGTHSYEQYF.

CDR3 residues: CASSIKTREKLFF. The CDR3 nucleotides are TGTGCCAGTAGTATAAAGACGAGGGAAAAACTGTTTTTT. The chain couples TRBV19 to TRBJ1-4; the D is unclear. From germline, CDR1 is LNHDA and CDR2 SQIVND (reference sequence). V lost 2 bases to trimming and J lost 8 bases, with 9 bases between them. The CDR3 consists of 13 residues. The whole variable domain, filled in from reference TRBV19 and TRBJ1-4, reads DGGITQSPKYLFRKEGQNVTLSCEQNLNHDAMYWYRQDPGQGLRLIYYSQIVNDFQKGDIAEGYSVSREKKESFPLTVTSAQKNPTAFYLCASSIKTREKLFFGSGTQLSVL.

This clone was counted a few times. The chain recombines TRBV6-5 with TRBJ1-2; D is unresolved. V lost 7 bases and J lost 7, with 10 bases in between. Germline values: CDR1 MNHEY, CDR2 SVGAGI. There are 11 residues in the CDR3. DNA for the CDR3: TGTGCCAGCACCGCGGGGTCTGGCTACACCTTC. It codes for CASTAGSGYTF.

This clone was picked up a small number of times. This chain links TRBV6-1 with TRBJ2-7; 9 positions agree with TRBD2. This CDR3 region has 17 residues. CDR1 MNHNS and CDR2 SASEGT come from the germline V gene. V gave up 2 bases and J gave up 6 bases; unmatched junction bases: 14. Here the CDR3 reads CASSEWLPSGDSGEQYF. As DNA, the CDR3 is TGTGCCAGCAGTGAATGGTTGCCTAGCGGGGATTCGGGCGAGCAGTACTTC.

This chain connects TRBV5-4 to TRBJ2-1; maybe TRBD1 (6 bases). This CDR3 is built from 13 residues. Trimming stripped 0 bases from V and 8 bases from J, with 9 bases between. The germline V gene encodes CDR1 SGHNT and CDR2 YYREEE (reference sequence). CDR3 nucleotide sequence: TGTGCCAGCAGCTTGGGGGCAGGGGATGAGCAGTTCTTC. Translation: CASSLGAGDEQFF.

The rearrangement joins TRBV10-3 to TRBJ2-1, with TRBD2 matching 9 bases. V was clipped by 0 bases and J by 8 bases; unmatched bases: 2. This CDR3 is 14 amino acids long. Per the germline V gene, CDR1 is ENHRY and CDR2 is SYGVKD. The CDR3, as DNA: TGTGCCATCAGTGAGTCTCCTAGCGGGGATGAGCAGTTCTTC. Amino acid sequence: CAISESPSGDEQFF.

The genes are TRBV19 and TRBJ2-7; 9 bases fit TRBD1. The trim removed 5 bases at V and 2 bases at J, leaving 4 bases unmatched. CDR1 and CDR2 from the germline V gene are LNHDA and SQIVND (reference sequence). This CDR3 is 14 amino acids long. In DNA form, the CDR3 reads TGTGCCAGTAGTGGACAGGGGCCACCCTACGAGCAGTACTTC. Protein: CASSGQGPPYEQYF.

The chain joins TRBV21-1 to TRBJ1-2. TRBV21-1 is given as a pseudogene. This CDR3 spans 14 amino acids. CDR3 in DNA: TGTGCCAGCAGCAAAGGGTCCGGGGAGGGTGGCTACACCTTC. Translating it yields CASSKGSGEGGYTF.

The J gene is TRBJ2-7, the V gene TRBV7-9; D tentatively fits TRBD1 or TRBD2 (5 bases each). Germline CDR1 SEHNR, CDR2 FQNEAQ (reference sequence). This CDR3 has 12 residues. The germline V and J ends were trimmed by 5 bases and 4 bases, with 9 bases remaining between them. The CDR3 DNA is TGTGCCAGCAGCGGGACCCCTTACGAGCAGTACTTC. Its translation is CASSGTPYEQYF.

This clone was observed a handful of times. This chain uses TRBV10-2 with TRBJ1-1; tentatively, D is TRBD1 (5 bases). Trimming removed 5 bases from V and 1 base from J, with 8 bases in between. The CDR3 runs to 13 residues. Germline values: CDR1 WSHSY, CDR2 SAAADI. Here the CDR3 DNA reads TGCGCCAGCAGTCGACAGCCGAACACTGAAGCTTTCTTT. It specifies CASSRQPNTEAFF.

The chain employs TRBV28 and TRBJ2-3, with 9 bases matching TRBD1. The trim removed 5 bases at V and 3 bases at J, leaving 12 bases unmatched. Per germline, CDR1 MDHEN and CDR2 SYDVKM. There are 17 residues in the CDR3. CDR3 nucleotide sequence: TGTGCCAGCAGTCCGCCACCCGGGACAGGGATTACAGATACGCAGTATTTT. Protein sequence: CASSPPPGTGITDTQYF.

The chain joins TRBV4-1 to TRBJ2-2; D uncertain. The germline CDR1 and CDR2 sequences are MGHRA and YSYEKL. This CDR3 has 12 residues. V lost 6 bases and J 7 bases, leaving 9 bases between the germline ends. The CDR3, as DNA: TGCGCCAGCAGTAAGATGGGCGGGGAGCTGTTTTTT. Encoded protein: CASSKMGGELFF.

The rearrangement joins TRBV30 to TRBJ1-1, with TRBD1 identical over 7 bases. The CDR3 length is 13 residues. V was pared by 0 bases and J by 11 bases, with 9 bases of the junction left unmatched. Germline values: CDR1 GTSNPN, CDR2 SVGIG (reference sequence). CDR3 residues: CAWSVPGQFRAFF. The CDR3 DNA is TGTGCCTGGAGTGTCCCGGGACAGTTTCGGGCTTTCTTT.

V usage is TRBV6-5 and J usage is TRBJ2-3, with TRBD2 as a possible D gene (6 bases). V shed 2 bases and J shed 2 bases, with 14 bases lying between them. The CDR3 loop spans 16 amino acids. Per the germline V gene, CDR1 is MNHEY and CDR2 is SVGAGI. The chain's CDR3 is CASSYRGGPHTDTQYF. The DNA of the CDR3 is TGTGCCAGCAGTTACCGGGGAGGTCCCCACACAGATACGCAGTATTTT.

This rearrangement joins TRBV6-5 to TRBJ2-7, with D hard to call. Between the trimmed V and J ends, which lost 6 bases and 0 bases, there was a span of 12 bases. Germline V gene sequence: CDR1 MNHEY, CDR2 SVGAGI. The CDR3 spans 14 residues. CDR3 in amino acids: CASREVAGSYEQYF. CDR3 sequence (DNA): TGTGCCAGCAGAGAGGTAGCTGGCTCCTACGAGCAGTACTTC.

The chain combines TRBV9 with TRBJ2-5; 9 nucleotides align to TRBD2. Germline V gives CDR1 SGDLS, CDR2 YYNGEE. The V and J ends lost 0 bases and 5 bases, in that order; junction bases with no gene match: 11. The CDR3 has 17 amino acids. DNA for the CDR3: TGTGCCAGCAGCGTAGCTTCGGCTAGCGGGATCGGGGAGACCCAGTACTTC. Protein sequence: CASSVASASGIGETQYF.

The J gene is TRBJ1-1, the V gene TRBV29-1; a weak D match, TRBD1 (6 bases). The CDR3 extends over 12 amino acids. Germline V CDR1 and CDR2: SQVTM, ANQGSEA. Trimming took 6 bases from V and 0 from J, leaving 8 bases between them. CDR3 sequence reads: CSVTGLNTEAFF. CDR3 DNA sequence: TGCAGCGTCACAGGGTTGAACACTGAAGCTTTCTTT. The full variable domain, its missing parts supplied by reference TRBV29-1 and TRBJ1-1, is SAVISQKPSRDICQRGTSLTIQCQVDSQVTMMFWYRQQPGQSLTLIATANQGSEATYESGFVIDKFPISRPNLTFSTLTVSNMSPEDSSIYLCSVTGLNTEAFFGQGTRLTVV.

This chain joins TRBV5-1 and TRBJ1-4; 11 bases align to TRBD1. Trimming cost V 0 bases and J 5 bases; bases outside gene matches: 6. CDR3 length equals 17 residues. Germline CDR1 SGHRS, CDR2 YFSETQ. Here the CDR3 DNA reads TGCGCCAGCAGCTTGGCTAGGACAGGGGGCGGGAATGAAAAACTGTTTTTT. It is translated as CASSLARTGGGNEKLFF. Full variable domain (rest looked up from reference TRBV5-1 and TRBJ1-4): KAGVTQTPRYLIKTRGQQVTLSCSPISGHRSVSWYQQTPGQGLQFLFEYFSETQRNKGNFPGRFSGRQFSNSRSEMNVSTLELGDSALYLCASSLARTGGGNEKLFFGSGTQLSVL.

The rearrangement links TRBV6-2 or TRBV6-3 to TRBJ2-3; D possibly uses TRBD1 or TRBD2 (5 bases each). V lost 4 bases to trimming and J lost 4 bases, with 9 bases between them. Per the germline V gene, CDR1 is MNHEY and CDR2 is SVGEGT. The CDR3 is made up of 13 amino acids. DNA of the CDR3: TGTGCCAGCAGTTTCCCGGGACCAGATACGCAGTATTTT. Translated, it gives CASSFPGPDTQYF.

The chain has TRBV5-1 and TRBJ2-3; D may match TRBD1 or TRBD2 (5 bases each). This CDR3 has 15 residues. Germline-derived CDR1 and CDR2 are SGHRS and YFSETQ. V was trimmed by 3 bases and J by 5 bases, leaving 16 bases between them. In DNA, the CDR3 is TGCGCCAGCAGCTGGGTGGGGGAGCCGGAAGATACGCAGTATTTT. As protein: CASSWVGEPEDTQYF.

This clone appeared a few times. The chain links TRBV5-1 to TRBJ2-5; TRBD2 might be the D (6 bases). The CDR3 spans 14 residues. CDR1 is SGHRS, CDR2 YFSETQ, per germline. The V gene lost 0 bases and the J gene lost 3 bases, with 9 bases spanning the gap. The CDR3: CASSLGREKETQYF. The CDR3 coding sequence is TGCGCCAGCAGCTTGGGGCGGGAAAAAGAGACCCAGTACTTC.

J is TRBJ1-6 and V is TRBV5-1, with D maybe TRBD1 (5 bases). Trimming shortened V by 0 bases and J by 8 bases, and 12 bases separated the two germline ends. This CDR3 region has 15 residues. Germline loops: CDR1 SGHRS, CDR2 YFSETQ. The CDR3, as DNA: TGCGCCAGCAGCTTGGGACCGGGGGGGGATTCACCCCTCCACTTT. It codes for CASSLGPGGDSPLHF.

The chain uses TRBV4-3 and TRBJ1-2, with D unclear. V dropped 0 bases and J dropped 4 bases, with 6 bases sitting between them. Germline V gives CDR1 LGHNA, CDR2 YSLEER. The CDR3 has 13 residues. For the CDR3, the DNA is TGCGCCAGCAGCCAAGATTACGGCTATGGCTACACCTTC. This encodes CASSQDYGYGYTF.

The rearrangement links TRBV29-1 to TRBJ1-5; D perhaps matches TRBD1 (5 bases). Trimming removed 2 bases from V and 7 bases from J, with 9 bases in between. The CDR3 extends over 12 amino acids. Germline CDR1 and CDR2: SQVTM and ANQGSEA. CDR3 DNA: TGCAGCGTTGAAACAGGCGGCCAGCCCCAGCATTTT. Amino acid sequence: CSVETGGQPQHF.

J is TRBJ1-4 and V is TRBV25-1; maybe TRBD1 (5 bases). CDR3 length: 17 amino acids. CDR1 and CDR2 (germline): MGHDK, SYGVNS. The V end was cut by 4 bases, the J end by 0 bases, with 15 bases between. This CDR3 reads CASSGPGTDPTNEKLFF. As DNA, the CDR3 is TGTGCCAGCAGTGGACCCGGGACGGACCCAACTAATGAAAAACTGTTTTTT.

CDR3 sequence: CASSLPDVTEAFF. The CDR3, as DNA: TGTGCCAGCAGCTTACCCGACGTCACTGAAGCTTTCTTT. The chain uses TRBV11-2 and TRBJ1-1; D not resolved. The CDR3 loop spans 13 amino acids. Trimming shortened V by 2 bases and J by 4 bases, and 8 bases separated the two germline ends. The germline V gene has CDR1 SGHAT and CDR2 FQNNGV.